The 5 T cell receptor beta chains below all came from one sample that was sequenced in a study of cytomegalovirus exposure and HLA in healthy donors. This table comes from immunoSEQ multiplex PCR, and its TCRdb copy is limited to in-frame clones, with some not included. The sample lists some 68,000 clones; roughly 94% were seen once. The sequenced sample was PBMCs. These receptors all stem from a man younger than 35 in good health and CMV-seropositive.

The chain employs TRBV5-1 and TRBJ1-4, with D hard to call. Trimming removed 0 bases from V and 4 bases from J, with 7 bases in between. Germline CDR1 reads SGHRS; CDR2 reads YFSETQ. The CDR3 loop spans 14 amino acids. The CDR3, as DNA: TGCGCCAGCAGCTTGGGGCTTGTTAATGAAAAACTGTTTTTT. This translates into CASSLGLVNEKLFF.

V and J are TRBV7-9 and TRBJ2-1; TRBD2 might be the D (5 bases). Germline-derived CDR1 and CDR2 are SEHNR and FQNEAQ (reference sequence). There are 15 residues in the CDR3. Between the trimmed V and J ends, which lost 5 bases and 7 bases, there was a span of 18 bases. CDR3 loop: CASSPDSAGENEQFF. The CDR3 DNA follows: TGTGCCAGCAGCCCGGACTCCGCCGGCGAAAATGAGCAGTTCTTC.

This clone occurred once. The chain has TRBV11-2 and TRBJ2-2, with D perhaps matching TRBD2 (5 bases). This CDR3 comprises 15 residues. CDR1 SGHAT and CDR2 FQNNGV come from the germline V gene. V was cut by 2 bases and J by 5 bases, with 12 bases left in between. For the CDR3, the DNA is TGTGCCAGCAGCTTATTCCAAAGAGGGACCGGGGAGCTGTTTTTT. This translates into CASSLFQRGTGELFF.

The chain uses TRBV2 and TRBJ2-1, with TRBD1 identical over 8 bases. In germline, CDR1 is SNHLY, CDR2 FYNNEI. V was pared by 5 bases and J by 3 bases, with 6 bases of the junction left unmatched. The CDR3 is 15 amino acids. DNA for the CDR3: TGTGCCAGCAGTTACACAGGGGGGTTCTACAATGAGCAGTTCTTC. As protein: CASSYTGGFYNEQFF.

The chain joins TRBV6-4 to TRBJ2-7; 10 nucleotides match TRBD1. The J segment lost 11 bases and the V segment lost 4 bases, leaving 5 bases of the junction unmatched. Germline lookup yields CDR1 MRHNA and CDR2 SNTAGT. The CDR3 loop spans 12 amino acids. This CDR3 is CASSAGDRGKYF. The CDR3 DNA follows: TGTGCCAGCAGTGCCGGGGACAGGGGAAAGTACTTC.